This TCR beta chain was sequenced for a study of blood T cell repertoires in COVID-19. Study-level background: In each case, the material was cDNA or gDNA derived from T cells, B-cell-depleted T cells, or PBMCs.

V lost 5 bases, J lost 3 bases, and 14 bases lay in between. This CDR3 has 14 amino acids. Germline V gives CDR1 SEHNR, CDR2 FQNEAQ (reference sequence). There are a few counts of this clone. How the authors handled the data: Amplification with reference gene primers provided the estimates of nucleated cell counts. Sequencing was performed with immunoSEQ multiplex PCR; in TCRdb, only in-frame clones are kept and a portion is missing. That table furnishes V, J and clone size, whereas the DNA furnished D and trimming. Among 300,000 or so clones, roughly 86% were seen once, and the ten largest hold 1.3%.

This sequence joins TRBV7-9 and TRBJ2-7; D unresolved. Sequencing was performed on peripheral blood. The origin of this receptor is a man between 65 and 85 years old with acute or convalescent COVID-19. The CDR3 loop reads CASSPSTRYYEQYF. The CDR3 coding sequence is TGTGCCAGCAGCCCATCGACAAGATACTACGAGCAGTACTTC.